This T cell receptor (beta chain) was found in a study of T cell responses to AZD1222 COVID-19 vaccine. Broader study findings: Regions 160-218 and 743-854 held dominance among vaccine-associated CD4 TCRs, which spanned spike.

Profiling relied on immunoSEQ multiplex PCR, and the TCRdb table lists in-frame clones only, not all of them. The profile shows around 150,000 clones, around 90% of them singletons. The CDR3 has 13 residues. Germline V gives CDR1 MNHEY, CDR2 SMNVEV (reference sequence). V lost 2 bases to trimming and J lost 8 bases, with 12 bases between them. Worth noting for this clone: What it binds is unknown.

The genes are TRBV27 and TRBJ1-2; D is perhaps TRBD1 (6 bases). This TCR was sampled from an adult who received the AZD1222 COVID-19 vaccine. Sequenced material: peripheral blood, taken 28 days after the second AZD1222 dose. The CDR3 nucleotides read TGTGCCAGCAGTTTAAATGGGGGCCGAGGCTACACCTTC. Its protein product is CASSLNGGRGYTF.